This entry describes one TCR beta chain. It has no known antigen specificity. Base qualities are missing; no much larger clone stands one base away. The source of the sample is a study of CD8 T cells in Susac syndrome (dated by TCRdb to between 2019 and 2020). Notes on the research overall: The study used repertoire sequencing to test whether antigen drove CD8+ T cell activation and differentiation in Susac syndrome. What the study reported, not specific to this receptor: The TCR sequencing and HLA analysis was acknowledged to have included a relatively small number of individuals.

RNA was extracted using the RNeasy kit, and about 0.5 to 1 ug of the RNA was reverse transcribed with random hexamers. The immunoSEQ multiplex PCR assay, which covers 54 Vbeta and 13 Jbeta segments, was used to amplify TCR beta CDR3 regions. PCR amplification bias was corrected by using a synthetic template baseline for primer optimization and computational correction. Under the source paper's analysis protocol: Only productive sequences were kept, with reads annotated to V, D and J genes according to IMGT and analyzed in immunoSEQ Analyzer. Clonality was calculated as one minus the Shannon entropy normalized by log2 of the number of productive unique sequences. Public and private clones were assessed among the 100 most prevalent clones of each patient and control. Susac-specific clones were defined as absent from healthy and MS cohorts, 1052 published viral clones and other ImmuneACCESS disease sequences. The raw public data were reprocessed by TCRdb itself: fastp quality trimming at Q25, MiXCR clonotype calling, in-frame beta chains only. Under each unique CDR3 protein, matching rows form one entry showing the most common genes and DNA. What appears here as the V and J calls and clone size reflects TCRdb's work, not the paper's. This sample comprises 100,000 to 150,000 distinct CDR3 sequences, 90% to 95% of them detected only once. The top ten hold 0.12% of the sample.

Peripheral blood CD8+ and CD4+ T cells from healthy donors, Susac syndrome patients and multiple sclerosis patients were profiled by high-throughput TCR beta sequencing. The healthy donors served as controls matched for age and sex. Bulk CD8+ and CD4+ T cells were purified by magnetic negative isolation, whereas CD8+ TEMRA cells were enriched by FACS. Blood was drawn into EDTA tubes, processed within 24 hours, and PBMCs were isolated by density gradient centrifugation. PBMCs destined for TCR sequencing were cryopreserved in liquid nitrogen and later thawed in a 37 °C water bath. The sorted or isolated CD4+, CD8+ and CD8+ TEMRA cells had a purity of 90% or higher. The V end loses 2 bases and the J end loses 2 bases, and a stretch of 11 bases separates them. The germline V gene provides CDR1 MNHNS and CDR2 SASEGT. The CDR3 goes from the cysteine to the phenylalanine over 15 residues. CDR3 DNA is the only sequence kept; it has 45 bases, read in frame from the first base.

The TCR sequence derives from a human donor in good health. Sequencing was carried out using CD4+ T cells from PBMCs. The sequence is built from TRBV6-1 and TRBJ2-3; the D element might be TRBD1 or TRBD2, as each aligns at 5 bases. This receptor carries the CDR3 CASSEPGAPTDTQYF. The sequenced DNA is TGTGCCAGCAGTGAACCCGGGGCTCCCACAGATACGCAGTATTTT.